This is a list of T cell receptor beta chains from one sample in a study of blood T cell repertoires in COVID-19. Profiling relied on immunoSEQ multiplex PCR, and the TCRdb table lists in-frame clones only, not all of them. The table includes tens of thousands of clones, roughly 88% detected once. Sequenced: peripheral blood. The receptor set was obtained from a woman aged 70 to 79 with active COVID-19. CDR3s include the opening cysteine and the closing phenylalanine or tryptophan. Each record gives: V gene, J gene, CDR3 protein.

TRBV4-3	TRBJ1-1	CASSGGGSWEDTEAFF
TRBV3-1/TRBV3-2	TRBJ2-1	CASSQDLGGGLAGDNEQFF
TRBV11-2	TRBJ2-2	CASSSPRGTVTNTGELFF
TRBV21-1	TRBJ1-1	CASSALRGTEAFF
TRBV15	TRBJ2-2	CATSRDAGVYFVGGELFF
TRBV9	TRBJ2-1	CASSAGDNEQFF
TRBV24-1	TRBJ2-3	CAVSGGPDTQYF
TRBV5-4	TRBJ1-1	CASSLGRGNTEAFF
TRBV5-4	TRBJ2-7	CASSLGPQIAGGLYEQYF
TRBV11-3	TRBJ1-1	CASSRGQGGTEAFF
TRBV7-9	TRBJ2-5	CASSLAQDWTQYF
TRBV30	TRBJ2-2	CAWSAGLAGPTGELFF
TRBV29-1	TRBJ2-6	CSVLDSFLYSGANVLTF
TRBV5-1	TRBJ2-1	CASSVPGERGFF
TRBV6-5	TRBJ1-5	CASIFGQEDNQPQHF
TRBV7-2	TRBJ1-4	CASSANRGQAPWEKLFF
TRBV7-2	TRBJ2-2	CASSLGTTQNTGELFF
TRBV10-3	TRBJ2-2	CAISEFDRGTGELFF
TRBV5-1	TRBJ2-1	CASSLSLASYNEQFF
TRBV30	TRBJ2-7	CAWRGPGQQYEQYF
TRBV11-2	TRBJ2-5	CASSLLTRPSGETQYF
TRBV29-1	TRBJ1-2	CSVVQSGYTF
TRBV14	TRBJ1-1	CASSQYSGEAFF
TRBV2	TRBJ2-5	CASSVGGTETQYF
TRBV28	TRBJ1-2	CASRTPRGDGYTF
TRBV7-6	TRBJ1-5	CASSLSSGGNQPQHF
TRBV7-2	TRBJ2-3	CASSLAWTSGTDTQYF
TRBV28	TRBJ2-1	CASTRGGLADRAGNEQFF
TRBV7-6	TRBJ2-7	CASSFSAGGPVNEQYF
TRBV19	TRBJ2-7	CASSMSGQGVYEQYF
TRBV19	TRBJ2-7	CASSGGSGVLDEQYF
TRBV10-3	TRBJ1-4	CAIRSGTTNEKLFF
TRBV28	TRBJ2-5	CASTDHSGTQETQYF
TRBV11-3	TRBJ2-3	CASSPRDSPTGTDTQYF
TRBV7-8	TRBJ2-3	CASSLDRGITDTQYF
TRBV10-1	TRBJ2-5	CASSKTGTLETQYF
TRBV11-2	TRBJ2-5	CASSRPLADATQYF
TRBV19	TRBJ1-4	CASSQTGIEKLFF
TRBV4-3	TRBJ1-2	CASSQDPGGYGYTF
TRBV18	TRBJ1-6	CASSGAGASSYNSPLHF
TRBV5-1	TRBJ2-5	CASRLAGGQETQYF
TRBV5-5	TRBJ1-5	CASSPGHLNQPQHF
TRBV5-1	TRBJ1-3	CASSFAGPQYGNTIYF
TRBV4-3	TRBJ1-5	CASSQDRGVVQPQHF
TRBV27	TRBJ1-4	CASSPATNEKLFF
TRBV29-1	TRBJ2-1	CSGRTGFNEQFF
TRBV9	TRBJ2-3	CASSVGAGDTDTQYF
TRBV4-3	TRBJ2-7	CASSPFQGGSYEQYF
TRBV7-3	TRBJ2-1	CASSHDGGSYNEQFF
TRBV5-8	TRBJ2-3	CASSLWGGRARSTDTQYF
TRBV6-2/TRBV6-3	TRBJ1-1	CASSYLRGRTEAFF
TRBV7-7	TRBJ2-3	CASSLRGGSTDTQYF
TRBV4-3	TRBJ2-3	CASSQEVPGASTDTQYF